This TCR beta chain came from a study of OX40 agonist ivuxolimab in advanced cancers. Study-wide findings and caveats: CD4+ and CD8+ T cells in blood underwent clonal expansion by week 6 at 0.1 to 3.0 mg/kg.

Note on this clone: As yet, its antigen is unknown.

Trimming cost V 3 bases and J 5 bases; bases outside gene matches: 5. Germline CDR1 and CDR2: MNHEY and SVGAGI. There are 15 residues in the CDR3. Only in-frame clones appear in the TCRdb table, and some are missing; sequencing was by immunoSEQ multiplex PCR. The sample has about 9,500 clones, 60% to 70% seen once; the top ten hold about 26%. The sequence was collected from an adult with an advanced solid tumor such as melanoma, head and neck, liver or kidney cancer. The V call is TRBV6-5, the J call TRBJ2-1; 9 positions agree with TRBD1. The sequences come from CD4+ or CD8+ T cells sorted from blood, collected in a trial of the OX40 agonist ivuxolimab. The CDR3 DNA is TGTGCCAGCAGTTATAGTGGACAGGGGAACAATGAGCAGTTCTTC. This gives the protein CASSYSGQGNNEQFF.